The source of this TCR beta chain is a study of CD8 T cells in Susac syndrome. The germline V gene has CDR1 DFQATT and CDR2 SNEGSKA (reference sequence). V was clipped by 3 bases and J by 7 bases, with 19 bases between them. There are 14 residues in the CDR3. It was with random hexamers that about 0.45 to 1 ug RNA was reverse transcribed. Each CDR3 protein is one row after TCRdb ran MiXCR on the immunoSEQ multiplex PCR reads. Of around 190,000 distinct CDR3 sequences in the sample, around 96% are singletons; the top ten hold approximately 0.1%. The TCR sequence derives from a human donor in good health. This chain uses TRBV20-1 with TRBJ2-7, with TRBD2 as a possible D gene (7 bases). Material: CD4+ T cells from PBMCs. Here the CDR3 DNA reads TGCAGTGCTAGTTTTTCCATAGGGAGGGGGGAGCAGTACTTC. Residues: CSASFSIGRGEQYF.